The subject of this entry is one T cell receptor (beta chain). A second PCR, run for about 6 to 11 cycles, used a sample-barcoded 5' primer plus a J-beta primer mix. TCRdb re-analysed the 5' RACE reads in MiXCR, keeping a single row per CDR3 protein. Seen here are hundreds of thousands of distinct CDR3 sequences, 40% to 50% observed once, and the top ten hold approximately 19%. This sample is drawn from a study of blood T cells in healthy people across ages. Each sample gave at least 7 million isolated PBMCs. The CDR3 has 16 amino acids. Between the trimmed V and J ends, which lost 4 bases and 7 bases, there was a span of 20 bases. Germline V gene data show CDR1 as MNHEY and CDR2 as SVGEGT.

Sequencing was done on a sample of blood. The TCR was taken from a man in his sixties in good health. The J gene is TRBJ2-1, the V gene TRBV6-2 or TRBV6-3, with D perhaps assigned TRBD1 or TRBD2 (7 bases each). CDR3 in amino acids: CASSSLGGGAYNEQFF. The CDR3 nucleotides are TGTGCCAGCAGTTCCCTGGGAGGGGGCGCATATAATGAGCAGTTCTTC.